This T cell receptor beta chain is drawn from a study of T cell responses to AZD1222 COVID-19 vaccine. Measured with immunoSEQ multiplex PCR; TCRdb has only the in-frame clones, and not every one. The data hold tens of thousands of clones, with more than 75% observed a single time. The TCR originated in an adult in good health. The specimen comprised peripheral blood, sampled on day 0 of AZD1222 vaccination.

The CDR3 bases are TGTGCCAGCAGCTTAGCCTGGGGGCTAGGGAACACTGAAGCTTTCTTT. Translated, it gives CASSLAWGLGNTEAFF. V usage is TRBV11-2 and J usage is TRBJ1-1; weak D call: TRBD1 (6 bases). Per germline, CDR1 SGHAT and CDR2 FQNNGV. Trimming stripped 1 base from V and 1 base from J, with 13 bases between. The CDR3 contains 16 residues.